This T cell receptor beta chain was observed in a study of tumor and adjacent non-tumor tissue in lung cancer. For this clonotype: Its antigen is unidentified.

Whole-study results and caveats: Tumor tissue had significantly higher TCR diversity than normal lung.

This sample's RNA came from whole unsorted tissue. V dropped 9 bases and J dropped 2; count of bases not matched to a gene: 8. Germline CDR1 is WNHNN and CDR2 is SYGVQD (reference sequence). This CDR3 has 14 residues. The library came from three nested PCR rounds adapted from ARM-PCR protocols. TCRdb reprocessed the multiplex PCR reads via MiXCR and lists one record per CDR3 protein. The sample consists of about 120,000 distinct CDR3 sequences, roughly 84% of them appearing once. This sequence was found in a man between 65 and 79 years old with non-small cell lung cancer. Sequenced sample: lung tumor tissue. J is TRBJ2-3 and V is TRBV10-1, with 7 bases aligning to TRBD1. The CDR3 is CASSRDSHTDTQYF. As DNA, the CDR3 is TGCGCCAGTAGCCGGGACAGTCACACAGATACGCAGTATTTT.